The clone carrying this T cell receptor (beta chain) was picked up many times. Its antigen is not known. This sample stems from a study of T-cell reconstitution after alpha-beta-depleted transplantation in children. Whole-study findings and limits: Hyperexpanded clones declined; after one year, newly produced T cells mostly supplied diversity. About two months after transplant, alpha-beta T cells reportedly came from several hundred expanded graft clones. For some patients, TCRbeta diversity was high at day 60 because of recipient T cells and thymic progenitors that survived.

Unique molecular identifiers were used in preparing the TCRbeta library. TCRdb re-called the PCR reads through MiXCR, storing one row per CDR3 protein. Of hundreds of thousands of distinct CDR3 sequences listed, about 23% were seen once; the top ten hold about 14%. CDR3 length: 16 residues. V shed 4 bases, J shed 7 bases, and the junction held 11 bases outside the gene matches. From germline, CDR1 is SGHRS and CDR2 YFSETQ. The specimen was PBMCs, mostly from graft donor cells, collected 360 days after TCRalphabeta/CD19-depleted stem cell transplant. The sequence derives from a boy less than two years old who had a stem cell transplant for acute myeloid leukemia, so the T cells may come from the graft donor. The V and J genes are TRBV5-1 and TRBJ1-6; 7 nucleotides agree with TRBD1. The CDR3, as DNA: TGCGCCAGCAGCCGACTTCCCGGGACAGAGAATTCACCCCTCCACTTT. This gives the protein CASSRLPGTENSPLHF.